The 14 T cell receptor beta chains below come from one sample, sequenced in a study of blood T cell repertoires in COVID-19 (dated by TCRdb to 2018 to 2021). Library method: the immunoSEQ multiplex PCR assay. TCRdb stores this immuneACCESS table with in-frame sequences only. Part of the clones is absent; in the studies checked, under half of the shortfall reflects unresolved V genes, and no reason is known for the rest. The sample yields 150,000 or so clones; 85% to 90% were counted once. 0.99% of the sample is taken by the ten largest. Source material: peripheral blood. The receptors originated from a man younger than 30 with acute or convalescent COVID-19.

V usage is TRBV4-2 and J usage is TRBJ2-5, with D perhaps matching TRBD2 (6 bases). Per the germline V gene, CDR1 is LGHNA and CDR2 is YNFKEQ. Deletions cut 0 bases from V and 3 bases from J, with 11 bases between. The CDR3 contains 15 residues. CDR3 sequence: CASSQDMTREETQYF. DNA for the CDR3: TGTGCCAGCAGCCAAGATATGACTAGAGAAGAGACCCAGTACTTC.

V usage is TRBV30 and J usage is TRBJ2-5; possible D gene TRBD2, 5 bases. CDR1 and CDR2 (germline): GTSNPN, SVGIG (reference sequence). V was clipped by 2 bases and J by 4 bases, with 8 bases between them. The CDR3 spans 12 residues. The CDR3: CAWSIGRETQYF. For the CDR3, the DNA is TGTGCCTGGAGTATTGGGAGAGAGACCCAGTACTTC. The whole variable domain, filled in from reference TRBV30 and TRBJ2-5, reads SQTIHQWPATLVQPVGSPLSLECTVEGTSNPNLYWYRQAAGRGLQLLFYSVGIGQISSEVPQNLSASRPQDRQFILSSKKLLLSDSGFYLCAWSIGRETQYFGPGTRLLVL.

As DNA, the CDR3 is TGTGCCAGCAGCTTGTTGGGACAGAGTGTGAATGAAAAACTGTTTTTT. Translated, it gives CASSLLGQSVNEKLFF. The chain carries TRBV5-6 and TRBJ1-4; 7 nucleotides line up with TRBD1. Looked up from germline, CDR1 is SGHDT and CDR2 is YYEEEE. The CDR3 loop spans 16 amino acids. V trimming: 1 base; J trimming: 5 bases; junction bases outside the gene matches: 8.

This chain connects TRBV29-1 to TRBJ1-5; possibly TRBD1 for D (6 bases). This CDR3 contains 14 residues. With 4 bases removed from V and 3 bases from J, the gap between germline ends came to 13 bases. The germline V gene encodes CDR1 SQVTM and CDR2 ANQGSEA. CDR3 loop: CSVATGQNNQPQHF. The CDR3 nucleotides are TGCAGCGTTGCTACCGGACAGAACAATCAGCCCCAGCATTTT.

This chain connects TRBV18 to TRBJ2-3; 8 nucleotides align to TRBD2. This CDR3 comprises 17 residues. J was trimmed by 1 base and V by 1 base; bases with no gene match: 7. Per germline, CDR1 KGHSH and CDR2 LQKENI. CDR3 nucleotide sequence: TGTGCCAGCTCACCACTCAATAGCGGGGTGGGCACAGATACGCAGTATTTT. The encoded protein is CASSPLNSGVGTDTQYF.

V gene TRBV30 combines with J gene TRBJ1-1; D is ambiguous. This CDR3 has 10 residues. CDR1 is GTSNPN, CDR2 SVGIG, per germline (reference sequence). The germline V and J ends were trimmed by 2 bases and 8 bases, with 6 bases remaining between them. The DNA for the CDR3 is TGTGCCTGGAGTCACTCCGAAGCTTTCTTT. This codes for CAWSHSEAFF.

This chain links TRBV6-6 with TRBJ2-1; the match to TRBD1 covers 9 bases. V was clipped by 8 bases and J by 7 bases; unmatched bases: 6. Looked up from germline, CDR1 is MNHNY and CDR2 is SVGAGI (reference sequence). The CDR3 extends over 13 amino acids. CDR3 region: CASSRTGENEQFF. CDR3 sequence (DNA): TGTGCCAGCTCTAGGACAGGGGAGAATGAGCAGTTCTTC.

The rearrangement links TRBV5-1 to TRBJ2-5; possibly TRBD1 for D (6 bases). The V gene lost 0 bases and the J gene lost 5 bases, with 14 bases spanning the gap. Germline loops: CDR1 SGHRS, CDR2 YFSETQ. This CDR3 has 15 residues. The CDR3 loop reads CASSLGGTSGETQYF. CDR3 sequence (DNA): TGCGCCAGCAGCTTGGGTGGGACATCAGGGGAGACCCAGTACTTC.

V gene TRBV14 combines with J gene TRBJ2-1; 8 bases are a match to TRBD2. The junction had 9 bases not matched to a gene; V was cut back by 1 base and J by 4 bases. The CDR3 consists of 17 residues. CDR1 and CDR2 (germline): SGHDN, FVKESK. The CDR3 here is CASSQGIWASGYNEQFF. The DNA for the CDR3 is TGTGCCAGCAGCCAAGGGATTTGGGCTAGCGGGTACAATGAGCAGTTCTTC.

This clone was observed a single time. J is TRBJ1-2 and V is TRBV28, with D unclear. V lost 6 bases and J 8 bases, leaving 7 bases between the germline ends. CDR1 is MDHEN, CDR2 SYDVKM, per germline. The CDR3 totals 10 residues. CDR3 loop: CASREEGYTF. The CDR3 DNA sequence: TGTGCCAGCAGAGAAGAGGGCTACACCTTC.

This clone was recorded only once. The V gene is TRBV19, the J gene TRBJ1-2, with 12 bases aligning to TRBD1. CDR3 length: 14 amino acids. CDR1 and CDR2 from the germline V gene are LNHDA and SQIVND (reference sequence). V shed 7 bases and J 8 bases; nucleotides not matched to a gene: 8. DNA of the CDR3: TGTGCCAGTACCGCGGGACAGGGGGCTTGGGGCTACACCTTC. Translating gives CASTAGQGAWGYTF.

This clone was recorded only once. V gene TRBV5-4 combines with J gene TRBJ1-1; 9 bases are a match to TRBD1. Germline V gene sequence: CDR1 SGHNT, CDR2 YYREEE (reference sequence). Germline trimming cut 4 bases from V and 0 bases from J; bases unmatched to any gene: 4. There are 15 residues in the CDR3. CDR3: CASSVGQGLNTEAFF. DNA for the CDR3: TGTGCCAGCAGCGTCGGACAGGGGCTGAACACTGAAGCTTTCTTT. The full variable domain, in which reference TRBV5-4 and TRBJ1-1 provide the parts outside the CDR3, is ETGVTQSPTHLIKTRGQQVTLRCSSQSGHNTVSWYQQALGQGPQFIFQYYREEENGRGNFPPRFSGLQFPNYSSELNVNALELDDSALYLCASSVGQGLNTEAFFGQGTRLTVV.

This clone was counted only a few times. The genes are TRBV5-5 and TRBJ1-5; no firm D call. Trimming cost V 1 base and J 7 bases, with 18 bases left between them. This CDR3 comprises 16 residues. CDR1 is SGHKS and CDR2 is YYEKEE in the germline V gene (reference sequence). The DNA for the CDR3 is TGTGCCAGCAGCTTGTTGGCGGGAGCCTTTGGGCAGCCCCAGCATTTT. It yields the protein CASSLLAGAFGQPQHF.

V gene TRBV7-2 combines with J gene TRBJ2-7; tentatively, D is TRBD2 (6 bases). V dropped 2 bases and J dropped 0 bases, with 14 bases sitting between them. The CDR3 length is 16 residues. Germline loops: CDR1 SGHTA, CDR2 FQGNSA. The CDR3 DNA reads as TGTGCCAGCAGCTTATGGGGACGGGGGAGCTCCTACGAGCAGTACTTC. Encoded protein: CASSLWGRGSSYEQYF.